The 20 T cell receptor beta chains below were found in one sample sequenced in a study of neurological immune-mediated disorders. TCRdb redid the calling of the 5' RACE reads with MiXCR, one entry per CDR3 protein. The sample lists 20,000 to 30,000 distinct CDR3 sequences; 6.5% to 8% were seen once. Sequencing used PBMCs. These receptors came from a woman aged 35 to 49 in good health.

Ten or more counts support this clonotype. This chain connects TRBV12-3 or TRBV12-4 to TRBJ2-2; 7 bases agree with TRBD1. Trimming cost V 6 bases and J 2 bases; bases outside gene matches: 6. The CDR3 consists of 15 residues. This CDR3 is CASRGTAKNTGELFF. The CDR3 DNA follows: TGTGCCAGCAGGGGGACAGCGAAAAACACCGGGGAGCTGTTTTTT.

This clonotype has a count of ten or more. The genes are TRBV20-1 and TRBJ1-5; D is uncertain. The CDR3 covers 13 residues. Germline CDR1 and CDR2: DFQATT and SNEGSKA (reference sequence). V was trimmed by 4 bases and J by 3 bases, leaving 10 bases between them. For the CDR3, the DNA is TGCAGTGCTACTAGAGGCTTCAATCAGCCCCAGCATTTT. Residues: CSATRGFNQPQHF.

This clonotype was counted at least ten times. The V call is TRBV20-1, the J call TRBJ2-3; 11 nucleotides agree with TRBD2. The CDR3 is 14 residues long. V trimming: 5 bases; J trimming: 7 bases; junction bases outside the gene matches: 8. Germline CDR1 DFQATT, CDR2 SNEGSKA (reference sequence). The CDR3 region is CSALLAGVLNTQYF. The DNA of the CDR3 is TGCAGTGCTCTACTAGCGGGAGTCCTTAATACGCAGTATTTT.

This clonotype was seen at least ten times. This chain connects TRBV29-1 to TRBJ1-1, with D tentatively TRBD1 (5 bases). Germline V CDR1 and CDR2: SQVTM, ANQGSEA. V lost 2 bases and J lost 9, with 7 bases in between. This CDR3 region has 10 residues. The CDR3 DNA sequence: TGCAGCGTTGAAACAGGCCAAGCTTTCTTT. Amino acids: CSVETGQAFF.

This clonotype was recorded at least ten times. The gene calls are TRBV6-2 or TRBV6-3 and TRBJ2-2; D is perhaps TRBD1 (6 bases). Germline V gives CDR1 MNHEY, CDR2 SVGEGT. V was trimmed by 0 bases and J by 3 bases, leaving 8 bases between them. The CDR3 spans 15 residues. CDR3 amino acids: CASSYSAGDTGELFF. CDR3 nucleotide sequence: TGTGCCAGCAGTTACTCTGCAGGGGACACCGGGGAGCTGTTTTTT.

This clonotype was observed many times. The rearrangement joins TRBV5-6 to TRBJ1-1; 9 bases line up with TRBD1. The junction had 4 bases not matched to a gene; V was cut back by 0 bases and J by 4 bases. Germline V gives CDR1 SGHDT, CDR2 YYEEEE. The CDR3 length is 15 residues. CDR3 region: CASSLDTGGTTEAFF. DNA for the CDR3: TGTGCCAGCAGCTTGGATACAGGGGGCACCACTGAAGCTTTCTTT.

This clonotype qualifies as medium-sized (0.01 to 0.1%). The CDR3 here is CSVEDQLAGLQETQYF. CDR3 DNA sequence: TGCAGCGTTGAAGATCAGCTAGCGGGGCTACAAGAGACCCAGTACTTC. The rearrangement uses TRBV29-1 and TRBJ2-5; 9 nucleotides match TRBD2. Germline V lookup: CDR1 SQVTM, CDR2 ANQGSEA. The CDR3 consists of 16 residues. V dropped 0 bases and J dropped 2; count of bases not matched to a gene: 7.

In this sample, this clonotype turned up many times. V gene TRBV7-2 combines with J gene TRBJ2-7, with a tentative D call TRBD1 (5 bases). The CDR3 consists of 14 residues. Germline V CDR1 and CDR2: SGHTA, FQGNSA. V was shortened by 3 bases and J by 1 base, with 10 bases between the two germline ends. The CDR3 DNA is TGTGCCAGCAGCTTTAACAGGAATTCCTACGAGCAGTACTTC. Encoded protein: CASSFNRNSYEQYF.

This clonotype came up many times. The V call is TRBV6-6, the J call TRBJ2-5; no firm D call. Between the trimmed V and J ends, which lost 2 bases and 2 bases, there was a span of 3 bases. The CDR3 is 12 amino acids. Germline-derived CDR1 and CDR2 are MNHNY and SVGAGI (reference sequence). The CDR3: CASSYGQETQYF. Here the CDR3 DNA reads TGTGCCAGCAGTTACGGTCAAGAGACCCAGTACTTC.

The table lists this clonotype with many counts. The chain recombines TRBV29-1 with TRBJ2-7; D perhaps matches TRBD1 (6 bases). CDR1 is SQVTM and CDR2 is ANQGSEA in the germline V gene. This CDR3 spans 14 amino acids. Deletions cut 6 bases from V and 3 bases from J, with 18 bases between. This CDR3 reads CSVSNGQSNYEQYF. The CDR3 nucleotides are TGCAGCGTATCCAATGGACAGTCTAACTACGAGCAGTACTTC.

This clonotype was recorded many times. This rearrangement joins TRBV27 to TRBJ2-4, with D perhaps given as TRBD1 or TRBD2 (6 bases each). Germline-derived CDR1 and CDR2 are MNHEY and SMNVEV (reference sequence). V lost 2 bases and J lost 9, with 11 bases in between. CDR3 length equals 13 residues. The CDR3 spells CASSLRGESIQYF. The CDR3 DNA reads TGTGCCAGCAGTTTAAGGGGGGAAAGCATTCAGTACTTC.

Ten or more counts support this clonotype. The chain carries TRBV20-1 and TRBJ1-2, with unresolved D. The germline gives CDR1 DFQATT, CDR2 SNEGSKA (reference sequence). Trimming removed 0 bases from V and 7 bases from J, with 21 bases in between. This CDR3 is built from 16 residues. Here the CDR3 reads CSARDLLGASGGGYTF. Here the CDR3 DNA reads TGCAGTGCTAGAGATCTCCTTGGAGCCTCGGGTGGTGGCTACACCTTC.

In this sample, this clonotype turned up many times. The chain combines TRBV6-6 with TRBJ2-3; no clear D gene. Trimming removed 7 bases at V and 2 bases at J, with 13 bases between. Germline CDR1 MNHNY, CDR2 SVGAGI (reference sequence). The CDR3 is 14 amino acids. CDR3 region: CASTEAIPTDTQYF. CDR3 nucleotides: TGTGCCAGCACCGAAGCGATTCCCACAGATACGCAGTATTTT.

This clonotype was observed many times. The chain uses TRBV7-3 and TRBJ2-5; the D call may be TRBD1 or TRBD2 (5 bases each). The CDR3 is 14 amino acids. V was trimmed by 3 bases and J by 4 bases, leaving 12 bases between them. Germline loops: CDR1 SGHTA, CDR2 FQGTGA. CDR3 in DNA: TGTGCCAGCAGCTTCACGGGGCAGGGAGAGACCCAGTACTTC. Protein sequence: CASSFTGQGETQYF.

By share, this clonotype ranks as medium-sized. This chain uses TRBV10-3 with TRBJ2-2; D is tentatively TRBD1 or TRBD2 (5 bases each). The CDR3 is 14 residues long. V lost 4 bases to trimming and J lost 2 bases, with 8 bases between them. The germline CDR1 and CDR2 sequences are ENHRY and SYGVKD. The DNA for the CDR3 is TGTGCCATCAGTGTGGGACCAAACACCGGGGAGCTGTTTTTT. It is translated as CAISVGPNTGELFF.

This clonotype was picked up one time. This sequence joins TRBV12-3 or TRBV12-4 and TRBJ2-5; 9 bases align to TRBD1. V was pared by 6 bases and J by 1 base, with 9 bases of the junction left unmatched. The CDR3 is made up of 16 amino acids. CDR3 nucleotides: TGTGCCAGCAGCTATCCGGGACAGGGTCTCCAAGAGACCCAGTACTTC. It codes for CASSYPGQGLQETQYF.

Ten or more counts support this clonotype. J is TRBJ1-2 and V is TRBV5-1; D is perhaps TRBD1 (5 bases). The CDR3 has 15 residues. V was cut by 4 bases and J by 5 bases, with 18 bases left in between. Germline-derived CDR1 and CDR2 are SGHRS and YFSETQ. The CDR3 DNA follows: TGCGCCAGCAGCCCCTCGGGGGTTAGAGGATATGGCTACACCTTC. Its protein is CASSPSGVRGYGYTF.

The sample holds many counts of this clonotype. The CDR3 region is CASSMSAGNYEQYF. The CDR3 DNA follows: TGTGCCAGCAGCATGTCAGCGGGAAACTACGAGCAGTACTTC. The V and J genes are TRBV5-5 and TRBJ2-7, with 7 positions matching TRBD2. Germline CDR1 SGHKS, CDR2 YYEKEE (reference sequence). This CDR3 has 14 residues. Trimming at V came to 4 bases and at J to 3 bases, leaving 7 bases not matched to a gene.

This clonotype was counted once. The genes are TRBV20-1 and TRBJ2-6; no firm D call. V lost 7 bases, J lost 0 bases, and 10 bases lay in between. CDR3 size: 14 residues. The germline V gene encodes CDR1 DFQATT and CDR2 SNEGSKA (reference sequence). The CDR3 DNA is TGCAGTGTCGGGCGGAGCTCTGGGGCCAACGTCCTGACTTTC. This translates into CSVGRSSGANVLTF.

There are many counts of this clonotype. The V gene is TRBV6-5, the J gene TRBJ2-1, with 12 positions matching TRBD2. V shed 6 bases and J 3 bases; nucleotides not matched to a gene: 15. Germline values: CDR1 MNHEY, CDR2 SVGAGI. The CDR3 spans 19 residues. The CDR3 bases are TGTGCCAGCAGCTACCTAGGACTAGCGGGACAAAAGTTCTACAATGAGCAGTTCTTC. It yields the protein CASSYLGLAGQKFYNEQFF.